The sequence of this T cell receptor (beta chain) was determined in a study of blood T cell repertoires in COVID-19. The overall study: Acute and convalescent COVID-19 specimens originated in the United States, Italy and Spain. In each case, the material was cDNA or gDNA derived from T cells, B-cell-depleted T cells, or PBMCs.

In the original processing: Nucleated cell number was recorded as an estimate derived from reference gene primer amplification. Repertoires were generated with immunoSEQ multiplex PCR, while TCRdb's copy carries only in-frame clones and drops some. V and J calls and clone size are copied from that table; D and trimming were computed from the DNA. Here the sample spans hundreds of thousands of clones, approximately 88% being singletons. V lost 2 bases, J lost 5 bases, and 4 bases stayed unmatched. Germline loops: CDR1 SGHNT, CDR2 YYREEE (reference sequence). This CDR3 is 15 amino acids long. This clonotype was sampled from a man aged 40-49 years with acute or convalescent COVID-19. The gene calls are TRBV5-4 and TRBJ2-3; 11 bases are a match to TRBD2. Sequences were obtained from peripheral blood. The chain's CDR3 is CASSFDGLAGDTQYF. As DNA, the CDR3 is TGTGCCAGCAGCTTCGATGGACTAGCGGGAGATACGCAGTATTTT.